These T cell receptor beta chains were read from a single sample in a study of T cell responses to AZD1222 COVID-19 vaccine. TCRdb keeps only in-frame clones here, not all; method: immunoSEQ multiplex PCR. The sample has roughly 150,000 clones; roughly 90% are singletons. This specimen consisted of peripheral blood, obtained on day 0 of AZD1222 vaccination. The receptor set was obtained from an adult in good health. CDR3s include the opening cysteine and the closing phenylalanine or tryptophan. A D gene is named only where the DNA matches it firmly. Clone size appears in some rows only: once, few, many, or a class for an expanded clone.

abundance	d_gene	j_gene	v_gene	CDR3aa	CDR3nt
.	TRBD2	TRBJ2-1	TRBV25-1	CASSELPPSGGEQFF	TGTGCCAGCAGTGAACTCCCGCCTAGCGGGGGCGAGCAGTTCTTC
.	TRBD1	TRBJ1-1	TRBV12-5	CASGPGGVGAFF	TGTGCTAGTGGTCCAGGGGGCGTGGGGGCTTTCTTT
.	.	TRBJ1-6	TRBV30	CAWSYGSSYNSPLHF	TGTGCCTGGAGTTACGGGAGCTCCTATAATTCACCCCTCCACTTT
.	TRBD2	TRBJ2-1	TRBV6-5	CASSILAGGMDEQFF	TGTGCCAGCAGTATACTAGCGGGGGGGATGGATGAGCAGTTCTTC
once	TRBD1	TRBJ1-1	TRBV7-9	CASSFQQGAEAFF	TGTGCCAGCAGCTTCCAACAGGGGGCTGAAGCTTTCTTT
.	.	TRBJ1-1	TRBV4-2	CASSLGGVSTEAFF	TGTGCCAGCAGCCTAGGTGGGGTTTCCACTGAAGCTTTCTTT
.	.	TRBJ1-5	TRBV5-1	CASSYTGGGNQPQHF	TGCGCCAGCAGCTACACGGGGGGTGGCAATCAGCCCCAGCATTTT
.	.	TRBJ1-6	TRBV28	CASSPGSQGDSPLHF	TGTGCCAGCAGTCCCGGGTCCCAGGGTGATTCACCCCTCCACTTT
.	.	TRBJ1-4	TRBV7-9	CASSFGALNEKLFF	TGTGCCAGCAGCTTCGGAGCTCTTAATGAAAAACTGTTTTTT
.	.	TRBJ2-7	TRBV5-8	CASSLLTGSYEQYF	TGTGCCAGCAGCTTGCTCACAGGGAGCTACGAGCAGTACTTC
.	TRBD2	TRBJ2-7	TRBV19	CASSVRTSGSYEQYF	TGTGCCAGTAGTGTTAGGACTAGCGGGTCCTACGAGCAGTACTTC
.	TRBD1	TRBJ1-2	TRBV7-9	CASSSGQEAGYTF	TGTGCCAGCAGCTCGGGACAGGAGGCTGGCTACACCTTC
.	TRBD2	TRBJ2-7	TRBV6-1	CASSEPPQSGLAGEQYF	TGTGCCAGCAGTGAACCCCCTCAATCGGGACTAGCGGGAGAGCAGTACTTC
once	TRBD2	TRBJ2-3	TRBV5-6	CASSMRLAGARTDTQYF	TGTGCCAGCAGCATGAGACTAGCGGGGGCCCGCACAGATACGCAGTATTTT
.	.	TRBJ1-2	TRBV11-2	CASSLVEADLYGYTF	TGTGCCAGCAGCTTAGTCGAGGCGGACCTCTATGGCTACACCTTC
.	TRBD2	TRBJ2-5	TRBV27	CASSLTGTSGGETQYF	TGTGCCAGCAGTCTAACCGGGACTAGCGGGGGGGAGACCCAGTACTTC
.	.	TRBJ1-2	TRBV2	CASGRGRNYGYTF	TGTGCCAGTGGGAGGGGCCGTAACTATGGCTACACCTTC
.	.	TRBJ1-5	TRBV29-1	CSVKQRNQPQHF	TGCAGCGTAAAACAGCGAAATCAGCCCCAGCATTTT
.	TRBD1	TRBJ2-1	TRBV4-1	CASSQDLSPGRGIEQFF	TGCGCCAGCAGCCAAGATCTTTCCCCCGGCAGGGGGATTGAGCAGTTCTTC
.	.	TRBJ2-7	TRBV21-1	CASSKAIQETYEQYF	TGTGCCAGCAGCAAAGCTATTCAGGAGACCTACGAGCAGTACTTC
.	.	TRBJ1-1	TRBV12-3/TRBV12-4	CASSPALGEAFF	TGTGCCAGCAGTCCAGCTTTAGGGGAAGCTTTCTTT
.	TRBD1	TRBJ2-2	TRBV7-9	CASSLGTGTYTGELFF	TGTGCCAGCAGCCTTGGGACAGGGACGTACACCGGGGAGCTGTTTTTT
.	.	TRBJ1-5	TRBV7-2	CASSPRVGGPQHF	TGTGCCAGCAGCCCCAGGGTGGGTGGGCCCCAGCATTTT
.	TRBD1	TRBJ2-5	TRBV24-1	CATGDRGQGETQYF	TGTGCCACCGGGGACAGGGGGCAAGGGGAGACCCAGTACTTC
few	TRBD2	TRBJ2-1	TRBV24-1	CATSDIVAGVEGNEQFF	TGTGCCACCAGTGATATCGTAGCGGGAGTGGAAGGCAATGAGCAGTTCTTC
.	.	TRBJ2-6	TRBV5-1	CASSLKASGANVLTF	TGCGCCAGCAGCTTGAAGGCCTCTGGGGCCAACGTCCTGACTTTC
.	.	TRBJ2-3	TRBV27	CASSLSSATGRNTQYF	TGTGCCAGCAGTTTATCCTCGGCCACGGGGAGAAATACGCAGTATTTT
.	.	TRBJ2-3	TRBV24-1	CATSDPQEAGRDTQYF	TGTGCCACCAGTGACCCCCAGGAGGCAGGGAGAGATACGCAGTATTTT
.	TRBD1	TRBJ2-5	TRBV5-6	CASSYGTAQETQYF	TGTGCCAGCAGCTACGGGACAGCCCAAGAGACCCAGTACTTC
.	.	TRBJ1-2	TRBV18	CASSPRPGDGYTF	TGTGCCAGCTCACCACGCCCTGGGGATGGCTACACCTTC
.	.	TRBJ2-7	TRBV6-1	CASSEVMGLRDEQYF	TGTGCCAGCAGTGAGGTAATGGGACTTAGGGACGAGCAGTACTTC
.	.	TRBJ1-2	TRBV12-3/TRBV12-4	CASRRGSGGYTF	TGTGCCAGCAGGAGGGGAAGTGGGGGCTACACCTTC
.	.	TRBJ2-3	TRBV2	CASSSDRGTDTQYF	TGTGCCAGCAGTAGCGACCGGGGCACAGATACGCAGTATTTT
.	.	TRBJ1-6	TRBV3-1/TRBV3-2	CASSQTGNSPLHF	TGTGCCAGCAGCCAAACAGGGAATTCACCCCTCCACTTT
.	.	TRBJ1-2	TRBV18	CASSPQGAYGYTF	TGTGCCAGCTCACCTCAGGGCGCATATGGCTACACCTTC
.	TRBD2	TRBJ2-7	TRBV5-5	CASSLGPGRSMQPGLALF	TGTGCCAGCAGCTTGGGCCCGGGACGTAGCATGCAGCCGGGACTAGCCCTGTTC
.	.	TRBJ2-6	TRBV6-4	CAIRVGDLSGANVLTF	TGTGCCATCCGGGTGGGGGACCTGTCTGGGGCCAACGTCCTGACTTTC
.	.	TRBJ1-1	TRBV6-6	CASSYQGENTEAFF	TGTGCCAGCAGTTACCAGGGTGAGAACACTGAAGCTTTCTTT
.	TRBD1	TRBJ1-5	TRBV28	CASTRGGDQPQHF	TGTGCCAGCACCAGAGGGGGCGATCAGCCCCAGCATTTT
.	.	TRBJ2-3	TRBV6-5	CASSNGGIGTDTQYF	TGTGCCAGCAGTAATGGGGGGATCGGCACAGATACGCAGTATTTT